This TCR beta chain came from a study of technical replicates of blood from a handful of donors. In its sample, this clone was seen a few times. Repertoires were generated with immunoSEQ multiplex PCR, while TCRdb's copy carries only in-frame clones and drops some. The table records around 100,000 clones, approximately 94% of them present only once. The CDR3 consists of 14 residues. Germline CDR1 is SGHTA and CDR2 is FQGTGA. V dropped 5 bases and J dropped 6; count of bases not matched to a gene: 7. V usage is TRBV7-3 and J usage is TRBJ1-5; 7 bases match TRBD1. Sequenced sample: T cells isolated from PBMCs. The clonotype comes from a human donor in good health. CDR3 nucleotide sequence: TGTGCCAGCAGCCCCCCGACAGGGTTTCAGCCCCAGCATTTT. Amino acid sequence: CASSPPTGFQPQHF. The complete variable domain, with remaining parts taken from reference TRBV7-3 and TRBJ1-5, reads GAGVSQTPSNKVTEKGKYVELRCDPISGHTALYWYRQSLGQGPEFLIYFQGTGAADDSGLPNDRFFAVRPEGSVSTLKIQRTERGDSAVYLCASSPPTGFQPQHFGDGTRLSIL.